The 22 T cell receptor beta chains below all came from one sample that was sequenced in a study of identical twins. TCRdb independently ran MiXCR on the 5' RACE reads; one entry per CDR3 protein. The sample lists 750,000 to 950,000 distinct CDR3 sequences, roughly an eighth seen once, with around 1.5% in the top ten. These same data were also listed under a study on yellow fever vaccine responses in identical twins.

The specimen was PBMCs. These receptors were collected from a woman aged 18-29 years in good health.

This clonotype was seen repeatedly, ten times or more. The chain uses TRBV25-1 and TRBJ2-1; no clear D. Trimming removed 3 bases from V and 0 bases from J, with 9 bases in between. The germline CDR1 and CDR2 sequences are MGHDK and SYGVNS. The CDR3 loop spans 15 amino acids. DNA for the CDR3: TGTGCCAGCAGTGATTTTGGGAACTCCTACAATGAGCAGTTCTTC. This codes for CASSDFGNSYNEQFF.

The chain is built from TRBV7-8 and TRBJ2-7; 10 nucleotides align to TRBD1. CDR1 and CDR2 from the germline V gene are SGHVS and FQNEAQ. The length of the CDR3 is 18 residues. This CDR3 is CATSLARRRGQGIYEQYV. CDR3 nucleotides: TGTGCCACCAGCTTAGCAAGGAGGCGGGGACAGGGGATTTACGAGCAGTACGTC.

This clonotype was picked up a small number of times. This chain joins TRBV7-6 and TRBJ2-5; 9 bases align to TRBD2. Germline loops: CDR1 SGHVS, CDR2 FNYEAQ. This CDR3 comprises 14 residues. V was clipped by 5 bases and J by 4 bases; unmatched bases: 5. The CDR3 is CASSTGLASETQYF. The DNA of the CDR3 is TGTGCCAGCAGCACGGGACTAGCATCAGAGACCCAGTACTTC.

CDR3 DNA sequence: TGTGCCAGCAGCCAATTCCCAGATCAGAACACTGAAGCTTTCTTT. Protein product: CASSQFPDQNTEAFF. The V and J genes are TRBV6-1 and TRBJ1-1, with D unclear. This CDR3 contains 15 residues. V was cut by 6 bases and J by 1 base, with 15 bases left in between. Germline CDR1 is MNHNS and CDR2 is SASEGT.

The chain links TRBV7-9 to TRBJ1-4, with D perhaps TRBD1 (5 bases). The CDR3 contains 14 residues. CDR1 is SEHNR, CDR2 FQNEAQ, per germline (reference sequence). The V end was cut by 3 bases, the J end by 8 bases, with 13 bases between. DNA for the CDR3: TGTGCCAGCAGCTTTCAGGGTCACGGGGAAAAACTGTTTTTT. It specifies CASSFQGHGEKLFF.

This clonotype was seen a few times. The chain has TRBV12-3 or TRBV12-4 and TRBJ1-3; D is ambiguous. The CDR3 contains 16 residues. Trimming shortened V by 5 bases and J by 0 bases, and 14 bases separated the two germline ends. The CDR3 loop reads CASSIGGLGSGNTIYF. The CDR3 DNA is TGTGCCAGCAGTATAGGAGGGTTAGGCTCTGGAAACACCATATATTTT.

The chain employs TRBV18 and TRBJ2-2, with a weak D call TRBD2 (6 bases). The CDR3 sequence is 16 residues long. V lost 1 base and J lost 3, with 12 bases in between. Germline loops: CDR1 KGHSH, CDR2 LQKENI. CDR3 sequence reads: CASSPRGDGYTGELFF. DNA for the CDR3: TGTGCCAGCTCACCACGCGGGGATGGGTACACCGGGGAGCTGTTTTTT. The full variable domain, its missing parts supplied by reference TRBV18 and TRBJ2-2, is NAGVMQNPRHLVRRRGQEARLRCSPMKGHSHVYWYRQLPEEGLKFMVYLQKENIIDESGMPKERFSAEFPKEGPSILRIQQVVRGDSAAYFCASSPRGDGYTGELFFGEGSRLTVL.

This clonotype has a count of ten or more. V and J are TRBV27 and TRBJ2-1; TRBD1 is a possible D gene (6 bases). The CDR3 totals 16 residues. The germline V gene has CDR1 MNHEY and CDR2 SMNVEV (reference sequence). Trimming stripped 7 bases from V and 2 bases from J, with 18 bases between. Here the CDR3 DNA reads TGTGCCAGCAAATCCCACAGGGTCGGGACCTACAATGAGCAGTTCTTC. Protein sequence: CASKSHRVGTYNEQFF.

This clonotype has just a few counts. The chain combines TRBV12-3 or TRBV12-4 with TRBJ2-3, with 14 bases matching TRBD2. V shed 5 bases, J shed 5 bases, and the junction held 9 bases outside the gene matches. This CDR3 has 17 residues. CDR3 amino acids: CASSVFTGTSGRDTQYF. DNA for the CDR3: TGTGCCAGCAGTGTTTTCACCGGGACTAGCGGGAGAGATACGCAGTATTTT.

The V call is TRBV2, the J call TRBJ2-7; 12 bases are shared with TRBD2. Germline V gene sequence: CDR1 SNHLY, CDR2 FYNNEI. The CDR3 covers 16 residues. V shed 1 base, J shed 2 bases, and the junction held 3 bases outside the gene matches. The DNA for the CDR3 is TGTGCCAGCAGTGAAGTGACTAGCGGGGGAGCCTACGAGCAGTACGTC. It yields the protein CASSEVTSGGAYEQYV.

This clonotype was seen a handful of times. The V gene is TRBV27, the J gene TRBJ2-7; 7 positions agree with TRBD2. This CDR3 contains 15 residues. V was pared by 0 bases and J by 3 bases, with 5 bases of the junction left unmatched. Germline V gives CDR1 MNHEY, CDR2 SMNVEV (reference sequence). The CDR3 loop reads CASSLSPSGYYEQYF. The CDR3 DNA sequence: TGTGCCAGCAGTTTATCACCTAGCGGCTACTACGAGCAGTACTTC.

This clonotype has a count of ten or more. The rearrangement joins TRBV5-1 to TRBJ2-5, with D perhaps matching TRBD1 or TRBD2 (5 bases each). The germline V gene encodes CDR1 SGHRS and CDR2 YFSETQ. This CDR3 has 15 amino acids. Trimming shortened V by 1 base and J by 2 bases, and 12 bases separated the two germline ends. This chain's CDR3 is CASSLSGTVQETQYF. CDR3 DNA: TGCGCCAGCAGCTTGAGTGGGACGGTACAAGAGACCCAGTACTTC.

This clonotype was counted many times. The chain joins TRBV10-3 to TRBJ2-1; no reliable D call. This CDR3 has 13 amino acids. V lost 6 bases and J lost 2, with 8 bases in between. Germline-derived CDR1 and CDR2 are ENHRY and SYGVKD. The CDR3 sequence: CAISDRAYNEQFF. In nucleotides, the CDR3 is TGTGCCATCAGCGATCGGGCCTACAATGAGCAGTTCTTC.

The table lists this clonotype with a few counts. The gene calls are TRBV7-8 and TRBJ2-1, with D tentatively TRBD1 (6 bases). The CDR3 sequence is 13 residues long. Germline CDR1 SGHVS, CDR2 FQNEAQ. Trimming pared 4 bases from V and 7 bases from J, leaving 11 bases between. This CDR3 is CASSYTDRNEQFF. DNA for the CDR3: TGTGCCAGCAGCTATACGGACAGAAATGAGCAGTTCTTC.

This clonotype occurred many times. The chain combines TRBV12-3 or TRBV12-4 with TRBJ2-7; 12 bases map to TRBD2. J gave up 7 bases and V 3 bases, and 4 bases lay outside the gene matches. This CDR3 is 14 amino acids long. The DNA of the CDR3 is TGTGCCAGCAGTTTTATGACTAGCGGGAGAGAGCAGTACTTC. Translating gives CASSFMTSGREQYF.

There are a few counts of this clonotype. The V and J genes are TRBV20-1 and TRBJ2-7; D possibly corresponds to TRBD1 (5 bases). V gave up 5 bases and J gave up 0 bases, with 11 bases separating them. The CDR3 spans 13 residues. Germline assignment: CDR1 DFQATT and CDR2 SNEGSKA (reference sequence). The CDR3 coding sequence is TGCAGTGCTGTGCAGGACATCTCCTACGAGCAGTACTTC. It encodes CSAVQDISYEQYF.

This clonotype was seen a handful of times. The V call is TRBV2, the J call TRBJ2-1; maybe TRBD2 (6 bases). The length of the CDR3 is 15 residues. CDR1 and CDR2 (germline): SNHLY, FYNNEI. V lost 7 bases to trimming and J lost 3 bases, with 16 bases between them. CDR3 protein: CASTLDYSSYNEQFF. The CDR3 region has the DNA TGTGCCAGCACCTTGGACTATAGCAGCTACAATGAGCAGTTCTTC. Combining the CDR3 with reference TRBV2 and TRBJ2-1 gives the whole variable domain EPEVTQTPSHQVTQMGQEVILRCVPISNHLYFYWYRQILGQKVEFLVSFYNNEISEKSEIFDDQFSVERPDGSNFTLKIRSTKLEDSAMYFCASTLDYSSYNEQFFGPGTRLTVL.

The rearrangement links TRBV6-1 to TRBJ1-5; perhaps TRBD1 as D (5 bases). Germline V lookup: CDR1 MNHNS, CDR2 SASEGT. The V end lost 4 bases, the J end lost 2 bases, and 12 bases lay between the germline ends. The CDR3 extends over 15 amino acids. Here the CDR3 reads CASSGGTERNQPQHF. The CDR3 nucleotides read TGTGCCAGCAGTGGAGGGACCGAACGCAATCAGCCCCAGCATTTT.

The chain recombines TRBV5-6 with TRBJ1-2; D uncertain. Germline assignment: CDR1 SGHDT and CDR2 YYEEEE. The CDR3 spans 15 residues. Trimming shortened V by 5 bases and J by 2 bases, and 16 bases separated the two germline ends. The CDR3 reads CASSFGGRLNYGYTF. The CDR3 nucleotides are TGTGCCAGCAGTTTCGGTGGGCGGCTCAACTATGGCTACACCTTC.

This clonotype was seen more than once but under ten times. This rearrangement joins TRBV12-3 or TRBV12-4 to TRBJ2-3, with TRBD2 matching over 8 bases. V gave up 6 bases and J gave up 2 bases; unmatched junction bases: 4. This CDR3 has 14 residues. DNA of the CDR3: TGTGCCAGCAGAGGCGGGGGGCCCACAGATACGCAGTATTTT. Translation gives CASRGGGPTDTQYF.

The chain is built from TRBV19 and TRBJ2-7; D call uncertain. V was clipped by 6 bases and J by 2 bases, with 11 bases between them. In germline, CDR1 is LNHDA, CDR2 SQIVND (reference sequence). CDR3 length: 13 residues. The CDR3 DNA reads as TGTGCCAGTAGCCCCGGCGCACCCTACGAGCAGTACTTC. It translates to CASSPGAPYEQYF. Complete variable domain (other parts from reference TRBV19 and TRBJ2-7): DGGITQSPKYLFRKEGQNVTLSCEQNLNHDAMYWYRQDPGQGLRLIYYSQIVNDFQKGDIAEGYSVSREKKESFPLTVTSAQKNPTAFYLCASSPGAPYEQYFGPGTRLTVT.

The sample holds a few counts of this clonotype. V usage is TRBV10-2 and J usage is TRBJ2-7; D is possibly TRBD1 (5 bases). Germline CDR1 is WSHSY and CDR2 is SAAADI. The CDR3 runs to 12 residues. The V and J ends lost 2 bases and 11 bases respectively, with 13 bases between them. The DNA for the CDR3 is TGCGCCAGCAGTGAGGGACAAGGTTTGGAGTACGTC. Translation gives CASSEGQGLEYV.